This T cell receptor (beta chain) was recorded in a study of identical twins. Study-wide results and limits: For out-of-frame alpha sequences shared by twins, low generation probability was in excess.

The CDR3 consists of 13 residues. The germline V and J ends were trimmed by 6 bases and 4 bases, with 12 bases remaining between them. The table lists this clonotype with many counts. The antigen is unknown. Unique molecular identifiers were in the cDNA, with template-switch universal primer binding. TCRdb analysed the 5' RACE reads with MiXCR anew, one entry per CDR3 protein. Of 220,000 or so distinct CDR3 sequences listed, approximately 7% are singletons. Another study also made use of these data, one on yellow fever vaccine responses in identical twins.

The sequencing input was memory (CD45RO+) T cells sorted from blood. The clonotype originates from a woman aged 18-29 years in good health. The chain combines TRBV12-3 or TRBV12-4 with TRBJ1-1; D might be TRBD1 (5 bases). For the CDR3, the DNA is TGTGCCAGCAGAAGGGGTAGGAGCACTGAAGCTTTCTTT. Translation gives CASRRGRSTEAFF.